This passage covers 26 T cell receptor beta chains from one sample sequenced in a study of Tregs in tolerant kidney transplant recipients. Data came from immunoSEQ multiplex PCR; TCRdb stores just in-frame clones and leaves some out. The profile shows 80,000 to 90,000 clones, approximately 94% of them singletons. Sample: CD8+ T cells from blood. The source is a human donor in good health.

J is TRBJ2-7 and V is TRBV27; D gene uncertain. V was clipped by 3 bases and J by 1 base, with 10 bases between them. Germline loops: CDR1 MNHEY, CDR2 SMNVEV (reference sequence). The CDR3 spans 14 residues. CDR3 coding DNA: TGTGCCAGCAGTTTTCAACAGAAATCCTACGAGCAGTACTTC. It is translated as CASSFQQKSYEQYF.

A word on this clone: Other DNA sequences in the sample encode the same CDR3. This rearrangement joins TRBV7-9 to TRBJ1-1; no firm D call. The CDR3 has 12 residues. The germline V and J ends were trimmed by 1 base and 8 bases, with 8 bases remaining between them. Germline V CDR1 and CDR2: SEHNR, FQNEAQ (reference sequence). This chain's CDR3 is CASSLEGREAFF. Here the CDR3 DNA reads TGTGCCAGCAGCTTAGAAGGACGGGAAGCTTTCTTT.

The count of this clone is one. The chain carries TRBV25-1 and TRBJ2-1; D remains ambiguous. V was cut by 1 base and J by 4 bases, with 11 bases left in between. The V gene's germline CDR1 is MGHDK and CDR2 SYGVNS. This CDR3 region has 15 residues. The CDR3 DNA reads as TGTGCCAGCAGTGAATTGGCAAAAGATTACAATGAGCAGTTCTTC. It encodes CASSELAKDYNEQFF.

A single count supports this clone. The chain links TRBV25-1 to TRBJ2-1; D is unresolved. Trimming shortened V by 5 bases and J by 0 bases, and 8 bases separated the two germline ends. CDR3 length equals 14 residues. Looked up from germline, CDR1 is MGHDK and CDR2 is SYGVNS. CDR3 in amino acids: CASSWGSSYNEQFF. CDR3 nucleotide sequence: TGTGCCAGCAGTTGGGGTAGCTCCTACAATGAGCAGTTCTTC.

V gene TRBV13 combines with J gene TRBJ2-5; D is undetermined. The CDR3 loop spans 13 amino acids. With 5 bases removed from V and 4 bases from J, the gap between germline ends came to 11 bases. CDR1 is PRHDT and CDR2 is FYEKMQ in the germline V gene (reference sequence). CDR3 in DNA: TGTGCCAGCAGCCTAACACGGAGAGAGACCCAGTACTTC. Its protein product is CASSLTRRETQYF.

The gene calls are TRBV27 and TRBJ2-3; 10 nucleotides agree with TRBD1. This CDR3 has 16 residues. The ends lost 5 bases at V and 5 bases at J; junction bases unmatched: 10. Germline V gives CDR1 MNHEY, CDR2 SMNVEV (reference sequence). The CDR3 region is CASSPTGTGDLDTQYF. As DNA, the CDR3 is TGTGCCAGCAGTCCCACAGGGACAGGGGACTTAGATACGCAGTATTTT.

The CDR3 sequence: CASSRGLVGTGNTIYF. The CDR3 nucleotides are TGCGCCAGCAGCCGGGGGTTAGTAGGTACTGGAAACACCATATATTTT. The V call is TRBV4-1, the J call TRBJ1-3; perhaps TRBD1 as D (5 bases). The CDR3 spans 16 residues. Trimming removed 4 bases from V and 2 bases from J, with 15 bases in between. From germline, CDR1 is MGHRA and CDR2 YSYEKL.

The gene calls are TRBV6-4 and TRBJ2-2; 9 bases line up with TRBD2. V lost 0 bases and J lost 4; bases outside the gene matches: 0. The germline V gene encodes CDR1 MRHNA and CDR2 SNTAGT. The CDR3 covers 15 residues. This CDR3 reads CASSDSSGSTGELFF. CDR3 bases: TGTGCCAGCAGTGACTCTAGCGGGAGCACCGGGGAGCTGTTTTTT.

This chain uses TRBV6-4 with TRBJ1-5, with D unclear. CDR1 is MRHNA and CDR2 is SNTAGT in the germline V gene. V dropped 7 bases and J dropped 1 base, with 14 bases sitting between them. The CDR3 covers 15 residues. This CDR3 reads CASTGGEGSNQPQHF. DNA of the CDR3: TGTGCCAGCACGGGCGGCGAAGGGAGCAATCAGCCCCAGCATTTT.

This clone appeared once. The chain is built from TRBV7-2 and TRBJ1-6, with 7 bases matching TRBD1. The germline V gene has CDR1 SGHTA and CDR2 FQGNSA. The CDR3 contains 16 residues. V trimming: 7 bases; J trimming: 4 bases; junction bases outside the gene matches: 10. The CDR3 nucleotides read TGTGCCAGCACCTCTGACAGGGTGTGGTATAATTCACCCCTCCACTTT. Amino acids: CASTSDRVWYNSPLHF.

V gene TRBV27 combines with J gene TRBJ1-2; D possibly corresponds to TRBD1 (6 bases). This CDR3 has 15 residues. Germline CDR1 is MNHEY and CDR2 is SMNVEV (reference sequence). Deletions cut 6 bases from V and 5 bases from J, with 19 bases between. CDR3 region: CASSLYFRGGYGYTF. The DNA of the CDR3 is TGTGCCAGCAGCCTTTACTTCAGGGGAGGTTATGGCTACACCTTC.

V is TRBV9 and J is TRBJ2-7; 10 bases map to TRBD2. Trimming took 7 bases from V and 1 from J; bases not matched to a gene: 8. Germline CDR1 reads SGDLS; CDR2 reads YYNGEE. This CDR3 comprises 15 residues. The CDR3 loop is CASGPSGSVSYEQYF. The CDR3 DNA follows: TGTGCCAGCGGACCTAGCGGGAGCGTATCCTACGAGCAGTACTTC.

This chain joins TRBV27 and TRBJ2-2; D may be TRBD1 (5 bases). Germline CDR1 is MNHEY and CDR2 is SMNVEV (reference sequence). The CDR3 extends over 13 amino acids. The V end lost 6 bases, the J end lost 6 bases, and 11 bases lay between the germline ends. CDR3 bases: TGTGCCAGCAGCCGACAGAGGTCCGGGGAGCTGTTTTTT. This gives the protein CASSRQRSGELFF.

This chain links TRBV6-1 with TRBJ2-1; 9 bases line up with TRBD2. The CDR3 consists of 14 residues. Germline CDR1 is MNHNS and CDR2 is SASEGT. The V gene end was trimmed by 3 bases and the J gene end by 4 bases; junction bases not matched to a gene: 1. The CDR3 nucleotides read TGTGCCAGCAGTGAGCGGGGGGGTTACAATGAGCAGTTCTTC. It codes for CASSERGGYNEQFF.

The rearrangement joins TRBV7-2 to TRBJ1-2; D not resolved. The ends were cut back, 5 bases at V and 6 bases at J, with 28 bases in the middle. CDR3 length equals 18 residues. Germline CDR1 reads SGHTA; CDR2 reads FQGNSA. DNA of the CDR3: TGTGCCAGCAGCCCTAGCAGCCCCAGTCCTAGATATAATAATGGCTACACCTTC. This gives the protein CASSPSSPSPRYNNGYTF.

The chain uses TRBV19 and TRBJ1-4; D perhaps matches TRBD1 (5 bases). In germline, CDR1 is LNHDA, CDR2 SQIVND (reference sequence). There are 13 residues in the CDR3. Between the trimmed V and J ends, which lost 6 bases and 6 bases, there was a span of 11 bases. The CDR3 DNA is TGTGCCAGTAGGGCAGGGTCATATGAAAAACTGTTTTTT. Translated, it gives CASRAGSYEKLFF.

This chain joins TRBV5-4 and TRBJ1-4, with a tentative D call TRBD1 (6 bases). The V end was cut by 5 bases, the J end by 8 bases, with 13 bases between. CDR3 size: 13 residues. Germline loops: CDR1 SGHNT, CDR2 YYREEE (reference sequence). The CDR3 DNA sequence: TGTGCCAGCAGGTCAGGGGAGAAGGAAAAACTGTTTTTT. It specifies CASRSGEKEKLFF.

In DNA form, the CDR3 reads TGTGCCAGCAGCCAAGATAATAATCCTCACCCCGCGGGTTATGGCTACACCTTC. The encoded protein is CASSQDNNPHPAGYGYTF. The V gene is TRBV14, the J gene TRBJ1-2; no reliable D call. Trimming took off 0 bases at V and 5 bases at J, with 22 bases between the two ends. The CDR3 loop spans 18 amino acids. From germline, CDR1 is SGHDN and CDR2 FVKESK.

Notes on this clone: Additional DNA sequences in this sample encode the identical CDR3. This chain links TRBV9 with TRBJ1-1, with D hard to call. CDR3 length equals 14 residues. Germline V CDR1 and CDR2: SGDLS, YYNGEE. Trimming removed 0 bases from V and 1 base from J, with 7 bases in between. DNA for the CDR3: TGTGCCAGCAGCGTAGGGGTAGGGAACACTGAAGCTTTCTTT. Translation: CASSVGVGNTEAFF.

The CDR3 sequence is CASSSGTVSNQPQHF. The CDR3 nucleotides are TGTGCCAGCAGCTCAGGGACGGTTAGCAATCAGCCCCAGCATTTT. This chain links TRBV5-5 with TRBJ1-5; possible D gene TRBD1, 5 bases. Germline V gene sequence: CDR1 SGHKS, CDR2 YYEKEE (reference sequence). Trimming left V 3 bases short and J 0 bases short, with 10 bases between. The CDR3 totals 15 residues.

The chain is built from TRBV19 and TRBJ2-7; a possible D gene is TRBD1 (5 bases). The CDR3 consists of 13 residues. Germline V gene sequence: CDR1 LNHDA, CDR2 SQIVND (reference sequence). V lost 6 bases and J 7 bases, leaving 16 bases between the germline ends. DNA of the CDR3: TGTGCCAGTAGCGGGTTAGGGGTGGTGGAGCAGTACTTC. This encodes CASSGLGVVEQYF.

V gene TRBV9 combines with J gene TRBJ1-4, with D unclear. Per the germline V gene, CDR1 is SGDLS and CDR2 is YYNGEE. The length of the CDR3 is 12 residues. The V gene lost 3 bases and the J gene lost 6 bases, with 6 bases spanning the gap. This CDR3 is CASSGRDEKLFF. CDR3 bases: TGTGCCAGCAGCGGCCGGGATGAAAAACTGTTTTTT.

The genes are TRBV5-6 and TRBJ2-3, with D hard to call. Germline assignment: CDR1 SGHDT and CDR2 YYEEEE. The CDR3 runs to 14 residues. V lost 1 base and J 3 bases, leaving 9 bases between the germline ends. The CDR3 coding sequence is TGTGCCAGCAGCTTGTCATGGGGTACAGATACGCAGTATTTT. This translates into CASSLSWGTDTQYF. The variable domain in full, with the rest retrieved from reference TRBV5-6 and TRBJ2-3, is DAGVTQSPTHLIKTRGQQVTLRCSPKSGHDTVSWYQQALGQGPQFIFQYYEEEERQRGNFPDRFSGHQFPNYSSELNVNALLLGDSALYLCASSLSWGTDTQYFGPGTRLTVL.

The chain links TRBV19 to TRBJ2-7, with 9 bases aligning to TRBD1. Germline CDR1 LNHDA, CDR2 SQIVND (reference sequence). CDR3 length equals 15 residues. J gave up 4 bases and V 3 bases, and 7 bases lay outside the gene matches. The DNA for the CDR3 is TGTGCCAGTAGTATCTTTACAGGGGGCGTTTACGAGCAGTACTTC. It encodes CASSIFTGGVYEQYF. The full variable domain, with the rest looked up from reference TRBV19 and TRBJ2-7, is DGGITQSPKYLFRKEGQNVTLSCEQNLNHDAMYWYRQDPGQGLRLIYYSQIVNDFQKGDIAEGYSVSREKKESFPLTVTSAQKNPTAFYLCASSIFTGGVYEQYFGPGTRLTVT.

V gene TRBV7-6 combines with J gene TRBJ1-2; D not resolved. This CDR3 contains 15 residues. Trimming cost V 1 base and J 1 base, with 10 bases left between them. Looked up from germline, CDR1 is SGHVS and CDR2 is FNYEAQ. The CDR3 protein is CASSLGAGFNYGYTF. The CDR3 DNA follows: TGTGCCAGCAGCTTAGGGGCGGGATTTAACTATGGCTACACCTTC.

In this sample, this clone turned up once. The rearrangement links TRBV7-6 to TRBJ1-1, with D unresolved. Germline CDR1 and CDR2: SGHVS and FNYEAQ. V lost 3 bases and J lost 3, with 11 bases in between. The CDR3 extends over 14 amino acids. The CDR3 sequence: CASSFTGVDTEAFF. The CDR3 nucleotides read TGTGCCAGCAGCTTTACCGGGGTGGACACTGAAGCTTTCTTT.